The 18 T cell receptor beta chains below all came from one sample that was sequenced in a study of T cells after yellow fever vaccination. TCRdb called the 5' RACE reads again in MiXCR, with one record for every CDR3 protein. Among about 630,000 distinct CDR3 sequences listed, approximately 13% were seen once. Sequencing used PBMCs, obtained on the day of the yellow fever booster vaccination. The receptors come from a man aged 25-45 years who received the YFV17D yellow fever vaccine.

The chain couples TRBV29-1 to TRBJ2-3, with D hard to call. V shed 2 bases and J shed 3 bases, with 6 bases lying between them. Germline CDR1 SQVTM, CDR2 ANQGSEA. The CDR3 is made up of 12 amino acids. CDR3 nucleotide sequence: TGCAGCGTTGAACCTCTGACAGATACGCAGTATTTT. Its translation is CSVEPLTDTQYF.

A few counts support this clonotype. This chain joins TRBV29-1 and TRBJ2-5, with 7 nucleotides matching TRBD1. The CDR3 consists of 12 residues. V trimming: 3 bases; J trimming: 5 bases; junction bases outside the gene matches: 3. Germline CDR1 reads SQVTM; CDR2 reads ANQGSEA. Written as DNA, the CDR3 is TGCAGCGTTGAGACAGGGCCGGAGACCCAGTACTTC. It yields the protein CSVETGPETQYF.

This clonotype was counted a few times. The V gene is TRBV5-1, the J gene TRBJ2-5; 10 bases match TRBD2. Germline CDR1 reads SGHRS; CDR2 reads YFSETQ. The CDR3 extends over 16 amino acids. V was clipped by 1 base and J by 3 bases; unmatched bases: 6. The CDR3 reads CASSLTSGMREETQYF. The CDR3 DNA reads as TGCGCCAGCAGCTTGACTAGCGGGATGAGGGAAGAGACCCAGTACTTC.

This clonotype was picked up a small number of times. The CDR3 reads CASSPTLGLAGEETQYF. As DNA, the CDR3 is TGTGCCAGCAGTCCAACCCTCGGACTAGCGGGAGAAGAGACCCAGTACTTC. J is TRBJ2-5 and V is TRBV6-2 or TRBV6-3, with 13 bases fitting TRBD2. The CDR3 consists of 17 residues. After removal of 5 bases from V and 3 bases from J, the junction contained 9 bases not matched to a gene. The V gene's germline CDR1 is MNHEY and CDR2 SVGEGT.

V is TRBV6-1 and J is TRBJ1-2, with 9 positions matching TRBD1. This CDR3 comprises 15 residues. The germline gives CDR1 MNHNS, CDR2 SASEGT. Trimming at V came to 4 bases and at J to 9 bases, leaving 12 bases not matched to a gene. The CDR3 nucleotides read TGTGCCAGCAGTGCTGAAGCCGGGACAGGGCTACGCTACACCTTC. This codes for CASSAEAGTGLRYTF.

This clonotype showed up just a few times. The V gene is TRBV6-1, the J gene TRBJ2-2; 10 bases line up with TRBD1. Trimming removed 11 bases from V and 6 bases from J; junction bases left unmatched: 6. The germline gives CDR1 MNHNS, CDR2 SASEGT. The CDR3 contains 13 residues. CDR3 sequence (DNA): TGTGCCTCCGGGACAGGGGTTGCCGGGGAGCTGTTTTTT. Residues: CASGTGVAGELFF.

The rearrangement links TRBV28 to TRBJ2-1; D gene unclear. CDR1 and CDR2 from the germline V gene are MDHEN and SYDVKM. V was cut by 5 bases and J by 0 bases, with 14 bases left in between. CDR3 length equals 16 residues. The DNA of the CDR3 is TGTGCCAGCAGTGGCTTTACTATTAGCTCCTACAATGAGCAGTTCTTC. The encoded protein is CASSGFTISSYNEQFF.

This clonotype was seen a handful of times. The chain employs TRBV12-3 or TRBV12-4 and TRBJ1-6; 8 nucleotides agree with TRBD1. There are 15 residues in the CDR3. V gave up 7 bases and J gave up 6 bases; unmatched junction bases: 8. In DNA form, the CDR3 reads TGTGCCAGCACCCTAGGACAGGGTCGTAATTCACCCCTCCACTTT. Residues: CASTLGQGRNSPLHF.

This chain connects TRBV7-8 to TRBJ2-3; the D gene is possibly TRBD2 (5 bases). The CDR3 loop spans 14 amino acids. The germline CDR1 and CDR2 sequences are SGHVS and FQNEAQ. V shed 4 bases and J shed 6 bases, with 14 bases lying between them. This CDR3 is CASSYGPERDTQYF. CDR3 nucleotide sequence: TGTGCCAGCAGCTACGGACCGGAGCGGGATACGCAGTATTTT.

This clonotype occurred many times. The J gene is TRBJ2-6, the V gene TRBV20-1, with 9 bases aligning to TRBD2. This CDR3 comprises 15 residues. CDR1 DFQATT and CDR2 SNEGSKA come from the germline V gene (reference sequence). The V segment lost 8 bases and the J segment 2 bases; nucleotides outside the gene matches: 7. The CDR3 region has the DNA TGCAGTATTTTTAGCGGGGGTACTGGGGCCAACGTCCTGACTTTC. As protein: CSIFSGGTGANVLTF.

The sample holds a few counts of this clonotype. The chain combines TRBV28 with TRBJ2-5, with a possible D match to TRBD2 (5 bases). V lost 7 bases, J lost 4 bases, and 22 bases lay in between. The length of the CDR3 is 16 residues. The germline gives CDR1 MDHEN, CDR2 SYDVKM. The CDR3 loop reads CASTLVGPIEGETQYF. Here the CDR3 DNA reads TGTGCCAGCACCCTCGTCGGGCCTATAGAGGGAGAGACCCAGTACTTC.

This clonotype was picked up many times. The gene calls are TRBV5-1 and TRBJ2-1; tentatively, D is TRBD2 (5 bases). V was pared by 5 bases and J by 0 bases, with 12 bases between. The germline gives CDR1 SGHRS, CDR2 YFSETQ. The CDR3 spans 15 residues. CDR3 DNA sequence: TGCGCCAGCAGTCTAGCACTAAACTCCTACAATGAGCAGTTCTTC. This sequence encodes CASSLALNSYNEQFF.

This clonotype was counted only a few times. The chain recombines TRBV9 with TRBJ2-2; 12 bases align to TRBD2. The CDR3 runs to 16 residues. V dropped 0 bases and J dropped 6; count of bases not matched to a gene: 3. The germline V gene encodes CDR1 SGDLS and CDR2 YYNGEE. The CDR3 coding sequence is TGTGCCAGCAGCGTAGAAACTAGCGGGAGGCCCGGGGAGCTGTTTTTT. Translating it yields CASSVETSGRPGELFF.

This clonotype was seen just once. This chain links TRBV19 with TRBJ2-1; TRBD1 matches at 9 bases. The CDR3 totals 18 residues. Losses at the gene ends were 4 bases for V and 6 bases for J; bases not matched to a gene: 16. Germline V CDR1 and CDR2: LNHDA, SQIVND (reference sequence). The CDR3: CASSKGTGRIPMGNEQFF. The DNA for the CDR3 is TGTGCCAGTAGTAAGGGGACAGGGCGGATTCCAATGGGCAATGAGCAGTTCTTC.

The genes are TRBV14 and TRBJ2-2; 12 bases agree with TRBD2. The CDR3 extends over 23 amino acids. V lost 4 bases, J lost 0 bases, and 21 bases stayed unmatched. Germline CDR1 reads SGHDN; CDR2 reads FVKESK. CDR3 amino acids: CASSPLFGARLAGVGANTGELFF. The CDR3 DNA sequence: TGTGCCAGCAGCCCGCTGTTCGGGGCGAGACTAGCGGGAGTAGGCGCGAACACCGGGGAGCTGTTTTTT.

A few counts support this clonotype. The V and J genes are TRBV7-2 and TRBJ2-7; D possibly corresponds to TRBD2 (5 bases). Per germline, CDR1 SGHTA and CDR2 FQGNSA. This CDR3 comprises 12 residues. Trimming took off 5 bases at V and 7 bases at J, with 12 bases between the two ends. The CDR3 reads CASSLRSGEQYF. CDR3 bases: TGTGCCAGCAGCCTCAGGTCGGGGGAGCAGTACTTC.

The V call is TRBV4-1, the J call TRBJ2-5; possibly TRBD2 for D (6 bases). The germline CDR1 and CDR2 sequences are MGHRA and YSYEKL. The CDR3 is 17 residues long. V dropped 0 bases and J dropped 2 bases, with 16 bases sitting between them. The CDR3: CASSQERGAGGQETQYF. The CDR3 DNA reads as TGCGCCAGCAGCCAAGAAAGAGGGGCCGGGGGTCAAGAGACCCAGTACTTC.

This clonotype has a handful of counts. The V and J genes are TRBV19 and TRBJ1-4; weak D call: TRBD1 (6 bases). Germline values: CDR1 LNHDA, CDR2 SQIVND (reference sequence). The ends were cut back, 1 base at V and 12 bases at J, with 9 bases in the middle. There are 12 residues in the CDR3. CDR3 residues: CASSIGPGELFF. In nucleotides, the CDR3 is TGTGCCAGTAGTATAGGTCCAGGGGAACTGTTTTTT.